The clone carrying this T cell receptor (beta chain) has at least ten counts. What it binds is unknown. The TCRbeta library incorporated unique molecular identifiers. MiXCR, run by TCRdb on the PCR reads, gives a single entry per CDR3 protein. The sample has some 220,000 distinct CDR3 sequences, roughly a tenth seen once. The data were taken from a study of T-cell reconstitution after alpha-beta-depleted transplantation in children. Germline lookup yields CDR1 MNHNS and CDR2 SASEGT. The CDR3 covers 16 residues. The ends were cut back, 8 bases at V and 4 bases at J, with 22 bases in the middle. Notes on the study in general: T-cell counts and diversity were attributed mostly to newly produced T cells one year after transplant. After transplant, at about two months, alpha-beta T cells were reportedly derived from several hundred expanded graft clones. Recipient T cells and thymic progenitors that survived were the source of the high TCRbeta diversity seen at day 60 in some patients.

V is TRBV6-1 and J is TRBJ2-3; D may match TRBD1 or TRBD2 (5 bases each). The clonotype was recovered from a child younger than two with acute myeloid leukemia, due to receive a stem cell transplant. The sample consisted of PBMCs, taken before TCRalphabeta/CD19-depleted stem cell transplant. CDR3 DNA: TGTGCCAGCTCCTCTTTCGGGACGAAACTACCAGATACGCAGTATTTT. Translating gives CASSSFGTKLPDTQYF.